This entry concerns a single T cell receptor (beta chain). Its cognate antigen is unknown. The record originates from a study of regulatory T cells in long-lasting Graves disease. Study-wide results and caveats: Persistent Graves' patients showed reduced TCR diversity versus newly diagnosed patients.

Construction of the TCR beta libraries employed iRepertoire HTBI primers in conjunction with Arm-PCR of CDR3 regions. TCRdb redid the calling of the multiplex PCR reads with MiXCR, one entry per CDR3 protein. The sample includes some 250,000 distinct CDR3 sequences, 15% to 20% of them seen just once. The time point denotes: newly diagnosed GD, antithyroid drugs for less than 3 months. TCR sequences were obtained from RNA taken from PBMCs. The CDR3 runs to 15 residues. In germline, CDR1 is SNHLY, CDR2 FYNNEI. V was shortened by 0 bases and J by 3 bases, with 11 bases between the two germline ends. The same data also went into a second study, on T cells in Graves' hyperthyroidism and ophthalmopathy. As reported in that work: A first-round RT-PCR of the TCR CDR3 used the HTBI primer set. Among thyroid clonotypes expanded above 0.001, most also appeared in blood. In the analysis, a 13 V-J model separated ophthalmopathy from stable hyperthyroidism.

The TCR sequence derives from a woman under 40 with Graves disease. The sample was peripheral blood mononuclear cells (PBMCs), taken at new diagnosis, from a patient treated with antithyroid drugs. V gene TRBV2 combines with J gene TRBJ1-1; perhaps TRBD1 as D (5 bases). CDR3 in amino acids: CASSEAEGVDTEAFF. The CDR3 DNA is TGTGCCAGCAGTGAAGCGGAAGGGGTAGACACTGAAGCTTTCTTT.